A single sample is the source of the 28 T cell receptor beta chains below, sequenced in a study of blood T cells in healthy people across ages. A J-beta primer mix and a sample-barcoded 5' primer were used in a second PCR of roughly 6 to 11 cycles. TCRdb re-derived calls from the 5' RACE reads in MiXCR, one entry per CDR3 protein. The repertoire holds hundreds of thousands of distinct CDR3 sequences, with approximately 48% as singletons. Material for sequencing was blood. These receptors came from a man aged 55 to 69 in good health.

The V gene is TRBV7-2, the J gene TRBJ1-5; a weak D match, TRBD1 (5 bases). CDR1 and CDR2 from the germline V gene are SGHTA and FQGNSA. This CDR3 region has 13 residues. Trimming took off 5 bases at V and 5 bases at J, with 10 bases between the two ends. The CDR3 DNA reads TGTGCCAGCAGCCCGGACACTGATCAGCCCCAGCATTTT. Protein sequence: CASSPDTDQPQHF.

The chain has TRBV4-1 and TRBJ2-3, with TRBD2 as a possible D gene (6 bases). The CDR3 has 16 residues. Germline assignment: CDR1 MGHRA and CDR2 YSYEKL. V was trimmed by 2 bases and J by 8 bases, leaving 20 bases between them. As DNA, the CDR3 is TGCGCCAGCAGCCAATGGTTCCGGGTTGAGGGAGGTACGCAGTATTTT. Protein: CASSQWFRVEGGTQYF.

This clonotype has only a few counts. The chain employs TRBV9 and TRBJ1-2; 7 bases match TRBD1. CDR1 is SGDLS and CDR2 is YYNGEE in the germline V gene. Losses at the gene ends were 3 bases for V and 6 bases for J; bases not matched to a gene: 11. This CDR3 has 15 residues. This CDR3 is CASSALGDRADGYTF. The CDR3 nucleotides are TGTGCCAGCAGCGCCCTGGGCGACAGGGCCGATGGCTACACCTTC.

This chain connects TRBV5-6 to TRBJ1-5; 7 bases fit TRBD1. V lost 1 base to trimming and J lost 5 bases; unmatched junction nucleotides: 6. Germline V gene data show CDR1 as SGHDT and CDR2 as YYEEEE. This CDR3 has 15 amino acids. CDR3 sequence: CASSLMGGGDQPQHF. The DNA of the CDR3 is TGTGCCAGCAGCTTGATGGGAGGGGGCGATCAGCCCCAGCATTTT. The full variable domain, its missing parts supplied by reference TRBV5-6 and TRBJ1-5, is DAGVTQSPTHLIKTRGQQVTLRCSPKSGHDTVSWYQQALGQGPQFIFQYYEEEERQRGNFPDRFSGHQFPNYSSELNVNALLLGDSALYLCASSLMGGGDQPQHFGDGTRLSIL.

V and J are TRBV7-2 and TRBJ1-1; D not resolved. The CDR3 contains 14 residues. Trimming removed 0 bases at V and 4 bases at J, with 9 bases between. Germline CDR1 reads SGHTA; CDR2 reads FQGNSA. The CDR3 bases are TGTGCCAGCAGCTTAGCGCTACCAGGCACTGAAGCTTTCTTT. Its translation: CASSLALPGTEAFF.

Only a few counts were recorded for this clonotype. The chain recombines TRBV20-1 with TRBJ1-6; D gene uncertain. V was trimmed by 1 base and J by 10 bases, leaving 11 bases between them. This CDR3 contains 13 residues. Germline CDR1 and CDR2: DFQATT and SNEGSKA (reference sequence). CDR3 in DNA: TGCAGTGCTAGAGTACGGTCTGGGTCACCCCTCCACTTT. This translates into CSARVRSGSPLHF.

This clonotype appeared a few times. The chain links TRBV7-2 to TRBJ2-1, with D possibly matching TRBD1 (6 bases). V gave up 1 base and J gave up 8 bases, with 12 bases separating them. The CDR3 length is 14 residues. Germline CDR1 and CDR2: SGHTA and FQGNSA. DNA for the CDR3: TGTGCCAGCAGCTTAGTCGTCAGGGGCCATGAGCAGTTCTTC. Protein product: CASSLVVRGHEQFF.

This sequence joins TRBV29-1 and TRBJ2-5; D call uncertain. Germline V lookup: CDR1 SQVTM, CDR2 ANQGSEA. Deletions cut 5 bases from V and 5 bases from J, with 9 bases between. CDR3 length: 11 amino acids. The CDR3: CSVYIQETQYF. Here the CDR3 DNA reads TGCAGCGTTTACATTCAGGAGACCCAGTACTTC.

This chain joins TRBV7-3 and TRBJ2-5, with TRBD2 matching over 8 bases. V gave up 2 bases and J gave up 11 bases; unmatched junction bases: 10. Germline V gives CDR1 SGHTA, CDR2 FQGTGA. The CDR3 totals 14 residues. The CDR3 DNA follows: TGTGCCAGCAGCTTAGCGGGGGGCAAAAATGAGCAGTACTTC. The encoded protein is CASSLAGGKNEQYF.

The sample holds a few counts of this clonotype. The rearrangement links TRBV7-9 to TRBJ2-7; TRBD2 is a possible D gene (5 bases). The V end was cut by 4 bases, the J end by 4 bases, with 11 bases between. The CDR3 loop spans 13 amino acids. Germline V gene lookup returns CDR1 SEHNR and CDR2 FQNEAQ (reference sequence). CDR3 loop: CASSSGRTYEQYF. CDR3 coding DNA: TGTGCCAGCAGCTCAGGACGGACTTACGAGCAGTACTTC.

The chain is built from TRBV11-2 and TRBJ2-1; a possible D gene is TRBD2 (6 bases). V shed 6 bases and J shed 0 bases, with 12 bases lying between them. The CDR3 extends over 15 amino acids. The germline CDR1 and CDR2 sequences are SGHAT and FQNNGV. The DNA of the CDR3 is TGTGCCAGCAGTTCTAGCGATGCCTCCTACAATGAGCAGTTCTTC. Translated, it gives CASSSSDASYNEQFF.

The chain joins TRBV4-1 to TRBJ2-1; the match to TRBD2 covers 8 bases. The CDR3 length is 15 residues. Trimming at V came to 7 bases and at J to 0 bases, leaving 5 bases not matched to a gene. The germline CDR1 and CDR2 sequences are MGHRA and YSYEKL. CDR3 loop: CASKSGGLSYNEQFF. Here the CDR3 DNA reads TGCGCCAGCAAGAGCGGGGGCCTCTCCTACAATGAGCAGTTCTTC.

This clonotype was found a few times. The CDR3 region is CASSLALRNEQFF. CDR3 DNA: TGCGCCAGCAGCTTGGCACTCCGCAATGAGCAGTTCTTC. The genes are TRBV5-1 and TRBJ2-1; the D is unclear. Germline V lookup: CDR1 SGHRS, CDR2 YFSETQ. V was shortened by 0 bases and J by 6 bases, with 7 bases between the two germline ends. This CDR3 spans 13 amino acids.

The CDR3 region is CASSSRGGGGSYEQYF. Written as DNA, the CDR3 is TGTGCCAGCAGCAGCCGGGGGGGCGGGGGCTCCTACGAGCAGTACTTC. The chain links TRBV7-2 to TRBJ2-7, with 8 bases fitting TRBD2. Germline values: CDR1 SGHTA, CDR2 FQGNSA. With 5 bases clipped from V and 0 bases from J, the junction kept 9 bases outside the gene matches. The CDR3 has 16 amino acids.

V is TRBV4-3 and J is TRBJ2-7; unclear D gene. This CDR3 is 17 amino acids long. The V end was cut by 3 bases, the J end by 0 bases, with 18 bases between. Per germline, CDR1 LGHNA and CDR2 YSLEER. DNA of the CDR3: TGCGCCAGCAGCCAGCCCCCCCTCCGCAGAACCTCCTACGAGCAGTACTTC. As protein: CASSQPPLRRTSYEQYF.

This chain links TRBV20-1 with TRBJ1-2; D remains unclear. The CDR3 extends over 13 amino acids. The V end lost 3 bases, the J end lost 3 bases, and 11 bases lay between the germline ends. Germline CDR1 DFQATT, CDR2 SNEGSKA (reference sequence). The CDR3, as DNA: TGCAGTGCTAGTGGTGGAAATGACTATGGCTACACCTTC. Protein product: CSASGGNDYGYTF.

This chain uses TRBV20-1 with TRBJ2-4; 7 bases match TRBD1. TRBJ2-7 matches the DNA end more closely, so the J call is doubtful. Looked up from germline, CDR1 is DFQATT and CDR2 is SNEGSKA (reference sequence). The CDR3 runs to 13 residues. For the CDR3, the DNA is TGCAGTGCTAGCGGGACAGATTACTACGAGCAGTACTTC. It codes for CSASGTDYYEQYF.

This clonotype came up once. V gene TRBV20-1 combines with J gene TRBJ1-6; possibly TRBD1 for D (5 bases). Germline CDR1 reads DFQATT; CDR2 reads SNEGSKA (reference sequence). Trimming stripped 0 bases from V and 5 bases from J, with 23 bases between. The CDR3 has 19 amino acids. The CDR3 coding sequence is TGCAGTGCTAGAGATAGAACCCGGCGGGGGGTGGCCAATAATTCACCCCTCCACTTT. This gives the protein CSARDRTRRGVANNSPLHF.

This clonotype was seen a handful of times. The chain carries TRBV18 and TRBJ2-7; no clear D gene. Per germline, CDR1 KGHSH and CDR2 LQKENI. The CDR3 runs to 13 residues. Trimming shortened V by 0 bases and J by 5 bases, and 8 bases separated the two germline ends. CDR3 in DNA: TGTGCCAGCTCACCACCGAGTAGTAACGAGCAGTACTTC. Protein: CASSPPSSNEQYF. Supplemented by reference TRBV18 and TRBJ2-7, the full variable domain reads NAGVMQNPRHLVRRRGQEARLRCSPMKGHSHVYWYRQLPEEGLKFMVYLQKENIIDESGMPKERFSAEFPKEGPSILRIQQVVRGDSAAYFCASSPPSSNEQYFGPGTRLTVT.

The chain couples TRBV6-2 or TRBV6-3 to TRBJ2-7; 8 bases fit TRBD2. There are 14 residues in the CDR3. Germline V gene data show CDR1 as MNHEY and CDR2 as SVGEGT. Trimming removed 5 bases from V and 3 bases from J; junction bases left unmatched: 6. CDR3 region: CASSRGGSLYEQYF. The CDR3 coding sequence is TGTGCCAGCAGTCGGGGGGGTTCCCTCTACGAGCAGTACTTC.

J is TRBJ1-2 and V is TRBV5-8; D ambiguous. Per germline, CDR1 SGHTS and CDR2 YDEGEE. V was cut by 0 bases and J by 2 bases, with 8 bases left in between. The CDR3 loop spans 14 amino acids. Here the CDR3 DNA reads TGTGCCAGCAGCTTGGGGCTGTCCAACTATGGCTACACCTTC. Its translation: CASSLGLSNYGYTF.

In DNA, the CDR3 is TGTGCCAGCACCCATAATACGGGACAAGAGACCCAGTACTTC. It translates to CASTHNTGQETQYF. V is TRBV12-3 or TRBV12-4 and J is TRBJ2-5; a possible D gene is TRBD2 (5 bases). This CDR3 has 14 amino acids. V was trimmed by 7 bases and J by 2 bases, leaving 14 bases between them.

This clonotype was seen many times. The chain employs TRBV12-3 or TRBV12-4 and TRBJ2-1; D might be TRBD1 (6 bases). The V gene lost 5 bases and the J gene lost 3 bases, with 8 bases spanning the gap. The CDR3 has 13 residues. CDR3 DNA: TGTGCCAGCAGTAGCAGGGGCTACAATGAGCAGTTCTTC. Translating it yields CASSSRGYNEQFF.

This chain connects TRBV5-1 to TRBJ2-4; 9 bases fit TRBD2. The DNA end is a closer match to TRBJ2-5, so the J assignment may be wrong. Germline V gives CDR1 SGHRS, CDR2 YFSETQ. The CDR3 sequence is 15 residues long. CDR3 sequence reads: CASSAPSGDGETQYF. The CDR3 DNA follows: TGCGCCAGCAGCGCTCCTAGCGGGGACGGAGAGACCCAGTACTTC.

The V gene is TRBV4-1, the J gene TRBJ2-1; 10 nucleotides line up with TRBD2. The germline V gene has CDR1 MGHRA and CDR2 YSYEKL. The CDR3 runs to 17 residues. V trimming: 5 bases; J trimming: 4 bases; junction bases outside the gene matches: 11. CDR3 region: CASSISGGTSIYNEQFF. In DNA form, the CDR3 reads TGCGCCAGCAGCATTAGCGGGGGGACCTCTATTTACAATGAGCAGTTCTTC.

The rearrangement joins TRBV19 to TRBJ1-2; TRBD1 matches 9 bases. The CDR3 sequence is 14 residues long. J lost 6 bases, V lost 4 bases, and 6 bases had no gene match. Germline V gene sequence: CDR1 LNHDA, CDR2 SQIVND (reference sequence). The CDR3, as DNA: TGTGCCAGTAGTAAAGACAGGGGGAGCAATGGCTACACCTTC. Translated: CASSKDRGSNGYTF.

The J gene is TRBJ2-1, the V gene TRBV6-5; 8 bases align to TRBD1. Germline CDR1 is MNHEY and CDR2 is SVGAGI. This CDR3 comprises 15 residues. Trimming took 2 bases from V and 4 from J; bases not matched to a gene: 4. The CDR3 here is CASSYGQGRYNEQFF. DNA of the CDR3: TGTGCCAGCAGTTACGGACAGGGAAGGTACAATGAGCAGTTCTTC.

This clonotype has more than one count but fewer than ten. The chain couples TRBV20-1 to TRBJ2-5; D is uncertain. CDR1 is DFQATT, CDR2 SNEGSKA, per germline (reference sequence). V was trimmed by 3 bases and J by 5 bases, leaving 10 bases between them. CDR3 length: 12 amino acids. As DNA, the CDR3 is TGCAGTGCTAGTTTGTTGGGGGAGACCCAGTACTTC. Translating it yields CSASLLGETQYF.